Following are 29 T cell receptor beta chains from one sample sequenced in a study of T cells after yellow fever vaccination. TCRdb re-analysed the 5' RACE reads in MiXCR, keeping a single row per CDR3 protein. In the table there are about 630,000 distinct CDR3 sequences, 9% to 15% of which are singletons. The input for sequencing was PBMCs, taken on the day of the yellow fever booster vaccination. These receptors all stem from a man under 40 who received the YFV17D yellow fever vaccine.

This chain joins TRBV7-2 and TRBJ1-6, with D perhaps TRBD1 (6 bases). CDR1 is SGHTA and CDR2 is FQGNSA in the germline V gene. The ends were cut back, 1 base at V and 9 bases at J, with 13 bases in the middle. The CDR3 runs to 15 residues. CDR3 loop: CASSLVAGEGSPLHF. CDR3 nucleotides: TGTGCCAGCAGCTTAGTGGCAGGGGAGGGTTCACCCCTCCACTTT.

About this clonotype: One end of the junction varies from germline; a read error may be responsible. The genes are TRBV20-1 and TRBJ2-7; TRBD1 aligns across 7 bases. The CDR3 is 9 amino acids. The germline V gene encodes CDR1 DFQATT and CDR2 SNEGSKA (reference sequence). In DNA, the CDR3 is TGCAGTGCTAGTCCGGGACAGAGCTTC. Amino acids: CSASPGQSF.

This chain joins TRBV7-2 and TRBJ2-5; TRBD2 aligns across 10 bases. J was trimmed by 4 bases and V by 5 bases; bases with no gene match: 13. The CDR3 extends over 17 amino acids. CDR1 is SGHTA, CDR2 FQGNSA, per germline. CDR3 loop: CASSPQGAGGPRETQYF. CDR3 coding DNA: TGTGCCAGCAGCCCACAAGGAGCGGGAGGGCCCCGAGAGACCCAGTACTTC. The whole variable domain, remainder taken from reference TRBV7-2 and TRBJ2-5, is GAGVSQSPSNKVTEKGKDVELRCDPISGHTALYWYRQSLGQGLEFLIYFQGNSAPDKSGLPSDRFSAERTGGSVSTLTIQRTQQEDSAVYLCASSPQGAGGPRETQYFGPGTRLLVL.

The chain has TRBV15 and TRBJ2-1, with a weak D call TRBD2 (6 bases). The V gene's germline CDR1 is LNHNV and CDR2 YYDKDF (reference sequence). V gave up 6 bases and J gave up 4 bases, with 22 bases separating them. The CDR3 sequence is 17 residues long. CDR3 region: CATSTPFGTVRYNEQFF. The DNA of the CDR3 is TGTGCCACCAGTACCCCCTTTGGGACTGTGCGATACAATGAGCAGTTCTTC.

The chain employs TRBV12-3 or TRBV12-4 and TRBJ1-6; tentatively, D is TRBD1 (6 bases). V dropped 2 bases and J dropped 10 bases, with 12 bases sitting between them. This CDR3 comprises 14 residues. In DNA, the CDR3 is TGTGCCAGCAGTTTAAGGAGCAGGGGCTCACCCCTCCACTTT. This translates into CASSLRSRGSPLHF.

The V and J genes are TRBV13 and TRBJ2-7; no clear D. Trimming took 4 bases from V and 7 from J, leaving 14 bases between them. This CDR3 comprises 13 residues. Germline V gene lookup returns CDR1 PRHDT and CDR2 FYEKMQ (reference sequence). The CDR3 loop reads CASSWSDLREQYF. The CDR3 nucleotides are TGTGCCAGCAGCTGGAGCGATCTTCGGGAGCAGTACTTC.

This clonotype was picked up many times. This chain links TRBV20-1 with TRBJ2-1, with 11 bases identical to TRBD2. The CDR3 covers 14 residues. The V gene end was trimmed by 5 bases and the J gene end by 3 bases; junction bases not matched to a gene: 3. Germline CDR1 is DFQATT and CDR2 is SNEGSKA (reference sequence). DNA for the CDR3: TGCAGTGCTCCAGGACTAGCGGGCTACAATGAGCAGTTCTTC. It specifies CSAPGLAGYNEQFF.

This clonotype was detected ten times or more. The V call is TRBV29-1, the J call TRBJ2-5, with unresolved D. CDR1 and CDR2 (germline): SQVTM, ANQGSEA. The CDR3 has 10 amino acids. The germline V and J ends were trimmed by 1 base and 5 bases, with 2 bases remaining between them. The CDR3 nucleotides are TGCAGCGTTGAAGCCGAGACCCAGTACTTC. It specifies CSVEAETQYF.

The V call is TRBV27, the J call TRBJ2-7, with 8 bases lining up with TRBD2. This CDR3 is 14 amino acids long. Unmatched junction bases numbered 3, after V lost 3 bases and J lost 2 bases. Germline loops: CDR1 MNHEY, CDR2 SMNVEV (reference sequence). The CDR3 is CASSFREGTYEQYF. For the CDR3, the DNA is TGTGCCAGCAGTTTCCGGGAGGGTACCTACGAGCAGTACTTC.

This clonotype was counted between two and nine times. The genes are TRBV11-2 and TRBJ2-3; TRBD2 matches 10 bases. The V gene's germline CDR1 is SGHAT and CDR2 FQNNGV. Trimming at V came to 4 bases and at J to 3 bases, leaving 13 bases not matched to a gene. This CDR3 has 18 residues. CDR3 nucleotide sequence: TGTGCCAGCAGCTCCCCTGCCCACAGCGGGAGGGGGACAGATACGCAGTATTTT. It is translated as CASSSPAHSGRGTDTQYF.

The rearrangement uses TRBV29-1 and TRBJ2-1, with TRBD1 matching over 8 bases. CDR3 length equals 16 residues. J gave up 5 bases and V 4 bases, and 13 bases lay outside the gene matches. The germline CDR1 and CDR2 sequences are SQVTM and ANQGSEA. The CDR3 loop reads CSVGGWGDRGNNEQFF. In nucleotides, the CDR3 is TGCAGCGTTGGGGGGTGGGGTGACAGGGGTAACAATGAGCAGTTCTTC.

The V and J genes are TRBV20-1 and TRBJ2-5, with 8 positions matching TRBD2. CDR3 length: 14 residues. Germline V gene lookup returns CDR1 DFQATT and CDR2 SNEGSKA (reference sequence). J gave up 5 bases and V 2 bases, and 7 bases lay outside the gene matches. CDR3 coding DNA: TGCAGTGCTAGAAGGGGTGCTAGCGGGGAGACCCAGTACTTC. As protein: CSARRGASGETQYF.

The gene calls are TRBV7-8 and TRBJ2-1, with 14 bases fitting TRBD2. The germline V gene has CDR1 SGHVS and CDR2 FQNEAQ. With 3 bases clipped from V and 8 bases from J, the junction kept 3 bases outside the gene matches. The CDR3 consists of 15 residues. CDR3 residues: CASSLGLAGAYEQFF. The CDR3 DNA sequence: TGTGCCAGCAGCTTGGGACTAGCGGGAGCCTATGAGCAGTTCTTC.

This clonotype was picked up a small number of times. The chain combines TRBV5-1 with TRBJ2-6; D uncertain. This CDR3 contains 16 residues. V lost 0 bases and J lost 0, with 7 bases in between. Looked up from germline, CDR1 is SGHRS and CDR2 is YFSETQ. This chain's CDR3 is CASSLALNSGANVLTF. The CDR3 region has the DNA TGCGCCAGCAGCTTGGCCTTAAACTCTGGGGCCAACGTCCTGACTTTC.

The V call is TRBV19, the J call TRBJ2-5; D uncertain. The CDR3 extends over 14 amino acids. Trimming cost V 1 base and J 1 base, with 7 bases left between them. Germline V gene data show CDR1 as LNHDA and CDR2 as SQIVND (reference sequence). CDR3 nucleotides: TGTGCCAGTAGTATAGCCAATTCCCAAGAGACCCAGTACTTC. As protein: CASSIANSQETQYF. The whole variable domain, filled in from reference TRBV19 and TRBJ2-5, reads DGGITQSPKYLFRKEGQNVTLSCEQNLNHDAMYWYRQDPGQGLRLIYYSQIVNDFQKGDIAEGYSVSREKKESFPLTVTSAQKNPTAFYLCASSIANSQETQYFGPGTRLLVL.

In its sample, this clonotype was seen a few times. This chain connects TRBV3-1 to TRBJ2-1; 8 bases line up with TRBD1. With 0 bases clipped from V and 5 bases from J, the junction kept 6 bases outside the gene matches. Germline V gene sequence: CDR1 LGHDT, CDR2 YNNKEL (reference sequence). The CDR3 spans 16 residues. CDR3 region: CASSQEFRGRNNEQFF. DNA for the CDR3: TGTGCCAGCAGCCAAGAGTTCAGGGGGCGTAACAATGAGCAGTTCTTC.

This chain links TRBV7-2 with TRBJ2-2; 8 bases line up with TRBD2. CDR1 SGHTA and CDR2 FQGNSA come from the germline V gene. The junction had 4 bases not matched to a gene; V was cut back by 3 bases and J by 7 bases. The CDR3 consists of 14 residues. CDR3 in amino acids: CASSFKRENGELFF. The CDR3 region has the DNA TGTGCCAGCAGCTTCAAGCGGGAGAACGGGGAGCTGTTTTTT. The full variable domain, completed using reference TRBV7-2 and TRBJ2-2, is GAGVSQSPSNKVTEKGKDVELRCDPISGHTALYWYRQSLGQGLEFLIYFQGNSAPDKSGLPSDRFSAERTGGSVSTLTIQRTQQEDSAVYLCASSFKRENGELFFGEGSRLTVL.

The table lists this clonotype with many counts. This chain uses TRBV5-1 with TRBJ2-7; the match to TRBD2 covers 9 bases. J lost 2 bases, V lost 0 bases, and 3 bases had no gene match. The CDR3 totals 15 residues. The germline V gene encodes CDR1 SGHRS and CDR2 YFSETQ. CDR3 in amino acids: CASSLAGTSPYEQYF. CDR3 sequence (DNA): TGCGCCAGCAGCTTGGCAGGGACTAGCCCCTACGAGCAGTACTTC.

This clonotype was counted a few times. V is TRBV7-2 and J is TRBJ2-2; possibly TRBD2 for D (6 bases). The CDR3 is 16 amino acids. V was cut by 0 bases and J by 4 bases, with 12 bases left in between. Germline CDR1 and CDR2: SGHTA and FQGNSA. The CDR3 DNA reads TGTGCCAGCAGCTTAGCGGGAGCGGGTAGCACCGGGGAGCTGTTTTTT. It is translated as CASSLAGAGSTGELFF.

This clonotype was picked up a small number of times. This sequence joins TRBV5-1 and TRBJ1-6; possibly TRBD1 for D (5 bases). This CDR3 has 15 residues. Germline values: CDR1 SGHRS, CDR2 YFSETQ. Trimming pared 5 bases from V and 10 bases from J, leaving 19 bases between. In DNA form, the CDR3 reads TGCGCCAGCAGGCCGACTCAGGGAGATGGATCACCCCTCCACTTT. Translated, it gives CASRPTQGDGSPLHF. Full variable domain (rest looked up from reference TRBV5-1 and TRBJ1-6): KAGVTQTPRYLIKTRGQQVTLSCSPISGHRSVSWYQQTPGQGLQFLFEYFSETQRNKGNFPGRFSGRQFSNSRSEMNVSTLELGDSALYLCASRPTQGDGSPLHFGNGTRLTVT.

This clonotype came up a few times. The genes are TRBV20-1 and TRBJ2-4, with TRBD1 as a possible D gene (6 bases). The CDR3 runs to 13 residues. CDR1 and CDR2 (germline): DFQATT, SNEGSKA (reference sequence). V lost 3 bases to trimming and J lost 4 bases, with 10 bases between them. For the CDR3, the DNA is TGCAGTGCTAGCTGGGACAATAAAAACATTCAGTACTTC. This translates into CSASWDNKNIQYF.

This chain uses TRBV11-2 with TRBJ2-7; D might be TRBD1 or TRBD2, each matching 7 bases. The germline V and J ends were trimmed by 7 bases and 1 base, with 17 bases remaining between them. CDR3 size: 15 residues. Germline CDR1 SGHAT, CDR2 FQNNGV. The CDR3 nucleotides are TGTGCCAGCAACCCAGGGGGGGGCCCTTCCTACGAGCAGTACTTC. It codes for CASNPGGGPSYEQYF. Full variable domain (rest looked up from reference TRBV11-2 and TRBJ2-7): EAGVAQSPRYKIIEKRQSVAFWCNPISGHATLYWYQQILGQGPKLLIQFQNNGVVDDSQLPKDRFSAERLKGVDSTLKIQPAKLEDSAVYLCASNPGGGPSYEQYFGPGTRLTVT.

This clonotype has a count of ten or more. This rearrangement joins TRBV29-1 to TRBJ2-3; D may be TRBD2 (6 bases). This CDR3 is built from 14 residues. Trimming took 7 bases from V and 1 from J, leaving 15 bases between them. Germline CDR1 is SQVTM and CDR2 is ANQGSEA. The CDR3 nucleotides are TGCAGCGCCCCGTCGGGACTTCGCACAGATACGCAGTATTTT. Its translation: CSAPSGLRTDTQYF.

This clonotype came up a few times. The CDR3 spells CASRDSGLAGVTGELFF. The CDR3 nucleotides are TGTGCCAGCAGGGACTCCGGGCTAGCGGGAGTCACCGGGGAGCTGTTTTTT. The chain uses TRBV7-2 and TRBJ2-2, with 10 bases identical to TRBD2. Germline V gives CDR1 SGHTA, CDR2 FQGNSA. The junction had 11 bases not matched to a gene; V was cut back by 6 bases and J by 4 bases. The CDR3 loop spans 17 amino acids.

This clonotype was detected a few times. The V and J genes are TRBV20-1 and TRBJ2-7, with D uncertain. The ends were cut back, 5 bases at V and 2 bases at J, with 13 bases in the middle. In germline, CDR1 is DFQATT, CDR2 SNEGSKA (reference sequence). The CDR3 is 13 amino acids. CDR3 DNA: TGCAGTGCTCTTGAGGCCCCACCCTACGAGCAGTACTTC. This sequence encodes CSALEAPPYEQYF.

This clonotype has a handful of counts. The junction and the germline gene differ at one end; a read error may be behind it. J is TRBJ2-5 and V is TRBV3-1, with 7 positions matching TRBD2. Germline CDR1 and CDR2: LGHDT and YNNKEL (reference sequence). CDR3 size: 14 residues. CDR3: CASSQDPSPRKGLF. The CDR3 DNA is TGTGCCAGCAGCCAAGATCCCTCCCCTCGTAAGGGACTATTC.

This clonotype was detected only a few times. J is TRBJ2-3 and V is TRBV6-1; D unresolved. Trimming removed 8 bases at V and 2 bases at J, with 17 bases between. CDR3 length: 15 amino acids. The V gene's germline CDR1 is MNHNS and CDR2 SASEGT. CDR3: CASRPGSWATDTQYF. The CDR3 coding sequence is TGTGCCAGCCGGCCCGGTTCTTGGGCCACAGATACGCAGTATTTT.

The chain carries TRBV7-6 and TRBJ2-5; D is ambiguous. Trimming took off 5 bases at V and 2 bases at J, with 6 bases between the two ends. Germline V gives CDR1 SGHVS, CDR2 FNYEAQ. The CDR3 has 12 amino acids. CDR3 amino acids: CASSAMQETQYF. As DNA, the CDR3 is TGTGCCAGCAGCGCAATGCAAGAGACCCAGTACTTC.

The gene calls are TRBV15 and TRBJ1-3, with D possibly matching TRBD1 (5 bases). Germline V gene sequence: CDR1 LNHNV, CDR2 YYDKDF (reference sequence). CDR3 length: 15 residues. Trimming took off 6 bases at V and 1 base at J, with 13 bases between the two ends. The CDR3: CATRAGGPSGNTIYF. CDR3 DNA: TGTGCCACCAGAGCCGGGGGTCCGTCTGGAAACACCATATATTTT. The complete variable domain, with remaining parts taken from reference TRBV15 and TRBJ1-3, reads DAMVIQNPRYQVTQFGKPVTLSCSQTLNHNVMYWYQQKSSQAPKLLFHYYDKDFNNEADTPDNFQSRRPNTSFCFLDIRSPGLGDTAMYLCATRAGGPSGNTIYFGEGSWLTVV.